These 25 T cell receptor beta chains were all obtained from the same sample, sequenced in a study of blood T cells in healthy people across ages. Primed by a sample-barcoded 5' primer and a J-beta primer mix, a second PCR proceeded for roughly 6 to 12 cycles. TCRdb reprocessed the 5' RACE reads via MiXCR and lists one record per CDR3 protein. The sample carries fewer than 700,000 distinct CDR3 sequences, around half recorded once. Specimen: blood. All receptors derive from an elderly man in good health.

This clonotype was detected a few times. This chain connects TRBV20-1 to TRBJ2-7; D possibly uses TRBD1 or TRBD2 (6 bases each). V was clipped by 3 bases and J by 0 bases, with 15 bases between them. The CDR3 has 15 residues. In germline, CDR1 is DFQATT, CDR2 SNEGSKA (reference sequence). CDR3 sequence: CSASPGGVSSYEQYF. As DNA, the CDR3 is TGCAGTGCTAGCCCCGGGGGCGTTAGCTCCTACGAGCAGTACTTC.

This clonotype was detected only once. The V gene is TRBV6-2 or TRBV6-3, the J gene TRBJ2-5; TRBD2 matches at 7 bases. Gene TRBJ2-7 matches the end of the DNA better, so the J call may be wrong. Germline CDR1 reads MNHEY; CDR2 reads SVGEGT. This CDR3 is 15 amino acids long. CDR3 in amino acids: CASSTLAVNSYEQYF. DNA of the CDR3: TGTGCCAGCAGTACCCTAGCGGTAAACTCCTACGAGCAGTACTTC.

This clonotype was seen only a few times. The chain couples TRBV3-1 to TRBJ2-1, with TRBD2 matching 11 bases. Germline V gives CDR1 LGHDT, CDR2 YNNKEL (reference sequence). There are 13 residues in the CDR3. Trimming took 6 bases from V and 6 from J; bases not matched to a gene: 1. CDR3 in DNA: TGTGCCAGCAGGACTAGCGGGACCAATGAGCAGTTCTTC. Amino acids: CASRTSGTNEQFF.

The V call is TRBV20-1, the J call TRBJ2-1, with 7 nucleotides matching TRBD2. The germline V gene has CDR1 DFQATT and CDR2 SNEGSKA (reference sequence). The CDR3 is 17 amino acids. The V and J ends lost 3 bases and 3 bases, in that order; junction bases with no gene match: 14. The CDR3: CSARKLIATSSYNEQFF. In nucleotides, the CDR3 is TGCAGTGCTAGGAAATTAATCGCGACTAGCAGCTACAATGAGCAGTTCTTC.

Turning to this clonotype: At one end the junction does not follow the germline gene, possibly because of a read error. V is TRBV6-6 and J is TRBJ2-2; the match to TRBD1 covers 9 bases. Per germline, CDR1 MNHNY and CDR2 SVGAGI (reference sequence). This CDR3 comprises 16 residues. The CDR3: CASSYPGQGDTGKLFF. CDR3 bases: TGTGCCAGCAGTTACCCGGGACAGGGTGACACCGGGAAGCTGTTTTTT.

This clonotype was seen ten or more times. The chain joins TRBV20-1 to TRBJ2-7; 9 bases align to TRBD1. The V gene end was trimmed by 3 bases and the J gene end by 1 base; junction bases not matched to a gene: 7. CDR3 size: 15 residues. Germline CDR1 DFQATT, CDR2 SNEGSKA (reference sequence). This CDR3 reads CSARPPGTGSYEQYF. The CDR3 DNA reads TGCAGTGCTAGGCCTCCAGGGACAGGGTCCTACGAGCAGTACTTC.

The chain links TRBV29-1 to TRBJ2-3; TRBD2 aligns across 7 bases. With 6 bases clipped from V and 2 bases from J, the junction kept 11 bases outside the gene matches. CDR1 and CDR2 (germline): SQVTM, ANQGSEA. The CDR3 contains 15 residues. This CDR3 is CSVVGGRPPTDTQYF. In DNA, the CDR3 is TGCAGCGTGGTGGGAGGGAGGCCTCCCACAGATACGCAGTATTTT.

The gene calls are TRBV29-1 and TRBJ1-1, with D perhaps matching TRBD1 (5 bases). Germline lookup yields CDR1 SQVTM and CDR2 ANQGSEA. V was trimmed by 7 bases and J by 1 base, leaving 10 bases between them. The CDR3 consists of 12 residues. The CDR3 here is CSAGDGNTEAFF. CDR3 DNA: TGCAGCGCCGGGGACGGGAACACTGAAGCTTTCTTT. Together with reference TRBV29-1 and TRBJ1-1, the CDR3 gives the full variable domain: SAVISQKPSRDICQRGTSLTIQCQVDSQVTMMFWYRQQPGQSLTLIATANQGSEATYESGFVIDKFPISRPNLTFSTLTVSNMSPEDSSIYLCSAGDGNTEAFFGQGTRLTVV.

As concerns this clonotype: A much larger clone sits a single nucleotide away, making a read error possible. The chain joins TRBV21-1 to TRBJ2-7; the table names TRBD2, a call not compared with the DNA. TRBV21-1 is a pseudogene segment. This CDR3 has 13 amino acids. The CDR3 region is CASSKIYEGGQYF. The CDR3 DNA follows: TGTGCCAGCAGCAAAATTTACGAGGGTGGGCAGTACTTC.

This clonotype was recorded a few times. This chain joins TRBV20-1 and TRBJ2-7; 8 nucleotides align to TRBD2. The CDR3 is 13 amino acids. The V gene end was trimmed by 6 bases and the J gene end by 6 bases; junction bases not matched to a gene: 10. In germline, CDR1 is DFQATT, CDR2 SNEGSKA (reference sequence). In nucleotides, the CDR3 is TGCAGTGCCGGAGGGAGTAGCGGGGTCGAGCAGTACTTC. It is translated as CSAGGSSGVEQYF.

The rearrangement uses TRBV3-1 and TRBJ2-7; 10 bases map to TRBD2. V gave up 10 bases and J gave up 2 bases; unmatched junction bases: 2. Germline CDR1 LGHDT, CDR2 YNNKEL (reference sequence). This CDR3 has 12 residues. CDR3 in DNA: TGTGCCACCGGGACTAGCGCCTACGAGCAGTACTTC. Its translation is CATGTSAYEQYF.

This chain uses TRBV6-5 with TRBJ2-3; D is perhaps TRBD1 (6 bases). This CDR3 region has 16 residues. Germline assignment: CDR1 MNHEY and CDR2 SVGAGI. Deletions cut 5 bases from V and 1 base from J, with 16 bases between. The CDR3 spells CASSLLQGSGTDTQYF. The DNA of the CDR3 is TGTGCCAGCAGTCTCCTACAGGGTAGTGGCACAGATACGCAGTATTTT.

The chain combines TRBV4-3 with TRBJ2-2, with D maybe TRBD1 (6 bases). CDR1 is LGHNA, CDR2 YSLEER, per germline. V lost 1 base to trimming and J lost 9 bases, with 12 bases between them. This CDR3 has 14 amino acids. CDR3 sequence: CASSQALRGRELFF. CDR3 nucleotide sequence: TGCGCCAGCAGCCAAGCACTCAGGGGCCGGGAGCTGTTTTTT.

Details on this clonotype: An end of the junction differs from the germline gene, which may be a read error. The chain uses TRBV20-1 and TRBJ2-1, with 8 bases identical to TRBD2. This CDR3 has 15 amino acids. CDR1 and CDR2 from the germline V gene are DFQATT and SNEGSKA (reference sequence). This CDR3 reads CGAPSPASGYNEQFF. CDR3 bases: TGCGGTGCCCCAAGCCCGGCTAGCGGGTATAATGAGCAGTTCTTC.

This clonotype was recorded a few times. V usage is TRBV2 and J usage is TRBJ2-7, with 9 bases that match TRBD2. CDR1 and CDR2 (germline): SNHLY, FYNNEI. CDR3 length: 19 residues. V lost 4 bases and J lost 4; bases outside the gene matches: 20. The CDR3 DNA sequence: TGTGCCAGCAGTGCGACAGGGACTAGCCGGAGAGGTTTAAGATACGAGCAGTACTTC. Translated, it gives CASSATGTSRRGLRYEQYF.

Here the CDR3 reads CAIRSEGSPLHF. CDR3 bases: TGTGCCATCAGGAGCGAAGGTTCACCCCTCCACTTT. The chain uses TRBV10-3 and TRBJ1-6; D gene uncertain. CDR1 is ENHRY, CDR2 SYGVKD, per germline. This CDR3 is built from 12 residues. V lost 6 bases and J lost 9, with 9 bases in between.

The chain recombines TRBV2 with TRBJ2-5, with 7 bases aligning to TRBD1. Germline assignment: CDR1 SNHLY and CDR2 FYNNEI. The CDR3 contains 14 residues. The V gene end was trimmed by 6 bases and the J gene end by 4 bases; junction bases not matched to a gene: 8. The CDR3 protein is CASRVGGQRETQYF. Written as DNA, the CDR3 is TGTGCCAGCAGAGTTGGGGGACAGCGAGAGACCCAGTACTTC. Full variable domain (missing parts from reference TRBV2 and TRBJ2-5): EPEVTQTPSHQVTQMGQEVILRCVPISNHLYFYWYRQILGQKVEFLVSFYNNEISEKSEIFDDQFSVERPDGSNFTLKIRSTKLEDSAMYFCASRVGGQRETQYFGPGTRLLVL.

This clonotype was recorded at least ten times. The chain has TRBV6-5 and TRBJ1-2, with 12 bases aligning to TRBD1. Per the germline V gene, CDR1 is MNHEY and CDR2 is SVGAGI. The V gene end was trimmed by 2 bases and the J gene end by 6 bases; junction bases not matched to a gene: 4. This CDR3 is 15 amino acids long. CDR3: CASSYGTGGADGYTF. The CDR3 DNA follows: TGTGCCAGCAGTTACGGGACAGGGGGCGCGGATGGCTACACCTTC.

V and J are TRBV5-1 and TRBJ2-5, with 7 bases fitting TRBD1. This CDR3 has 16 residues. Looked up from germline, CDR1 is SGHRS and CDR2 is YFSETQ. Germline trimming cut 4 bases from V and 3 bases from J; bases unmatched to any gene: 12. CDR3 sequence reads: CASSPAPDRVKETQYF. Here the CDR3 DNA reads TGCGCCAGCAGCCCGGCACCCGACAGGGTTAAAGAGACCCAGTACTTC.

CDR3 sequence: CSARDLLAGGPDTGELFF. The CDR3, as DNA: TGCAGTGCTAGAGACCTACTAGCGGGAGGGCCCGACACCGGGGAGCTGTTTTTT. The rearrangement uses TRBV20-1 and TRBJ2-2; 13 bases align to TRBD2. The CDR3 totals 18 residues. The germline V gene has CDR1 DFQATT and CDR2 SNEGSKA (reference sequence). V shed 0 bases, J shed 3 bases, and the junction held 7 bases outside the gene matches.

V is TRBV5-1 and J is TRBJ2-3; tentative D call: TRBD1 (5 bases). V was shortened by 5 bases and J by 3 bases, with 13 bases between the two germline ends. The CDR3 is 14 amino acids. From germline, CDR1 is SGHRS and CDR2 YFSETQ. As DNA, the CDR3 is TGCGCCAGCAGTCGCTCAGGGAAAACAGATACGCAGTATTTT. Encoded protein: CASSRSGKTDTQYF.

The chain couples TRBV20-1 to TRBJ2-7; D is unclear. Trimming left V 6 bases short and J 7 bases short, with 13 bases between. Germline assignment: CDR1 DFQATT and CDR2 SNEGSKA (reference sequence). This CDR3 has 11 amino acids. CDR3 bases: TGCAGTGCGCCGACGGTTCCTGAGCAGTACTTC. This codes for CSAPTVPEQYF.

The CDR3 DNA sequence: TGTGCCAGCAGGGGGTCTAGCGGGATGTCTTACAATGAGCAGTACTTC. It specifies CASRGSSGMSYNEQYF. V usage is TRBV6-5 and J usage is TRBJ2-7; the match to TRBD2 covers 9 bases. Germline CDR1 MNHEY, CDR2 SVGAGI. V lost 6 bases to trimming and J lost 7 bases; unmatched junction nucleotides: 16. The length of the CDR3 is 16 residues.

The V gene is TRBV24-1, the J gene TRBJ1-5; 8 bases are shared with TRBD1. There are 15 residues in the CDR3. The germline CDR1 and CDR2 sequences are KGHDR and SFDVKD. V lost 5 bases, J lost 7 bases, and 9 bases stayed unmatched. The CDR3 DNA reads TGTGCCACCAGTGTTGCCGGGACAGGAGGACAGCCCCAGCATTTT. Amino acid sequence: CATSVAGTGGQPQHF.

This clonotype occurred a few times. The chain joins TRBV5-1 to TRBJ2-3, with 10 positions matching TRBD2. V dropped 2 bases and J dropped 5; count of bases not matched to a gene: 11. CDR3 length: 17 residues. CDR1 is SGHRS and CDR2 is YFSETQ in the germline V gene. Here the CDR3 reads CASSFGPAGGPEDTQYF. CDR3 DNA sequence: TGCGCCAGCAGCTTTGGTCCAGCGGGAGGGCCCGAAGATACGCAGTATTTT.